Listed here is a single T cell receptor (beta chain). Its antigen is not yet known. Base qualities were left out, and no much larger clone turns up one base away. This sample was included in a study of circulating tumor DNA in untreated peripheral T-cell lymphoma (dated by TCRdb to about 2021). Findings and caveats that apply to the study as a whole: Tumor-specific clonotypes were identified in 76% of patients, from over 85% of baseline tissues and roughly 70% of baseline serum samples.

Library method: the immunoSEQ multiplex PCR assay. TCRdb retrieved this table from immuneACCESS and kept in-frame rearrangements only. Not all clones are present; in checked studies, unresolved V genes account for under half, and no reason is known for the remainder. For this sample the table gives 1,100 or so clones, of which roughly four fifths were detected only once. Over 4.5% of the sample rests with the top ten. To find tumor-specific TCR clonotypes, researchers sequenced baseline tumor tissue that had been collected prior to treatment. In a trial, the study monitored patients with peripheral T-cell lymphoma who were getting frontline treatment by applying next-generation sequencing to their T-cell receptor sequences. Sequencing was performed on tumor tissue. The TCR sequence derives from a human donor with peripheral T-cell lymphoma.

The DNA sequence reads TGTGCCAGCAGTTACCCAGGGGGCGAGGGCCAAGCTTTCTTT. This codes for CASSYPGGEGQAFF. The receptor chain draws on TRBV28 and TRBJ1-1, and 8 bases in between align with TRBD1. The germline V gene provides CDR1 MDHEN and CDR2 SYDVKM. V and J are trimmed by 4 bases and 9 bases, and the gene matches miss 10 bases of the junction. The CDR3 has 14 amino acids, counting the end cysteine and phenylalanine. Just CDR3 DNA is preserved here, 42 bases in frame from base 1.